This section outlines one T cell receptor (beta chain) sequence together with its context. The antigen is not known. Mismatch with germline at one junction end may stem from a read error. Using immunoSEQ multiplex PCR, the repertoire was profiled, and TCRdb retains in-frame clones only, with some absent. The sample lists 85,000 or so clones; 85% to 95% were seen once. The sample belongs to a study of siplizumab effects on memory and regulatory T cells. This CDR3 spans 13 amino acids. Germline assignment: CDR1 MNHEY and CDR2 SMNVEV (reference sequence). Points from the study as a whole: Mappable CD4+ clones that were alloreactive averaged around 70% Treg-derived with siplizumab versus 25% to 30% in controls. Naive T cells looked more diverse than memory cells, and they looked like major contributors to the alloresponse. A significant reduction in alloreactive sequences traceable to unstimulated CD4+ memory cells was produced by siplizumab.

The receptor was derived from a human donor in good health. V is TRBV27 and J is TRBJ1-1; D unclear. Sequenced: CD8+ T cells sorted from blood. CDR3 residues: CASGLTGNTEAFF. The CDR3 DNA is TGTGCCAGCGGTTTAACGGGGAACACTGAAGCTTTCTTT.